A selection of T cell receptor beta chains follows, all from one sample in a study of graft-versus-host responses after intestinal transplantation. Libraries were prepared by immunoSEQ multiplex PCR; TCRdb keeps only in-frame clonotypes and omits some of them. The repertoire holds approximately 60,000 clones, with 75% to 90% as singletons. The sequencing used ileum tissue, collected approximately 370 days after transplant. These receptors all stem from a human patient who received an intestinal transplant, so some T cells may come from the graft donor. Both conserved end residues are part of each CDR3. Fields, in order: CDR3 protein, J gene, V gene, clone size. Some rows mark clone size as missing; the rest say once, few, many or name a class of expanded clone.

cdr3_aa: CASSQGGATDTQYF
j_call: TRBJ2-3
v_call: TRBV4-2
clone_size: -

cdr3_aa: CASSIVGANYGYTF
j_call: TRBJ1-2
v_call: TRBV19
clone_size: -

cdr3_aa: CASSVEGGTGNTQYF
j_call: TRBJ2-3
v_call: TRBV9
clone_size: once

cdr3_aa: CASSLNRGTGELFF
j_call: TRBJ2-2
v_call: TRBV7-7
clone_size: -

cdr3_aa: CASSPRSGTDTQYF
j_call: TRBJ2-3
v_call: TRBV18
clone_size: -

cdr3_aa: CASSFRDRTYEQYF
j_call: TRBJ2-7
v_call: TRBV5-4
clone_size: -

cdr3_aa: CASNNPGQVAYEQYF
j_call: TRBJ2-7
v_call: TRBV6-1
clone_size: few

cdr3_aa: CASSTDQGNSPLHF
j_call: TRBJ1-6
v_call: TRBV18
clone_size: -

cdr3_aa: CASSRRQAMGTDTQYF
j_call: TRBJ2-3
v_call: TRBV14
clone_size: -

cdr3_aa: CASSYGDIQYF
j_call: TRBJ2-4
v_call: TRBV6-5
clone_size: -

cdr3_aa: CAIRGVNNEQFF
j_call: TRBJ2-1
v_call: TRBV10-3
clone_size: -

cdr3_aa: CASTLMGRPNTEAFF
j_call: TRBJ1-1
v_call: TRBV6-6
clone_size: -

cdr3_aa: CASRGGLTEAFF
j_call: TRBJ1-1
v_call: TRBV6-5
clone_size: -

cdr3_aa: CASRRQGAFEKLFF
j_call: TRBJ1-4
v_call: TRBV2
clone_size: -

cdr3_aa: CASSPNYEQYF
j_call: TRBJ2-7
v_call: TRBV7-9
clone_size: -

cdr3_aa: CASSLYGGSGTDTQYF
j_call: TRBJ2-3
v_call: TRBV11-3
clone_size: -

cdr3_aa: CASQGPYNEQFF
j_call: TRBJ2-1
v_call: TRBV6-5
clone_size: -

cdr3_aa: CASSTPAPEAFF
j_call: TRBJ1-1
v_call: TRBV6-1
clone_size: -

cdr3_aa: CASSTRQGGYGYEQYF
j_call: TRBJ2-7
v_call: TRBV4-2
clone_size: -

cdr3_aa: CASRHGLAGSLEETQYF
j_call: TRBJ2-5
v_call: TRBV28
clone_size: -

cdr3_aa: CATRGHLSTDTQYF
j_call: TRBJ2-3
v_call: TRBV19
clone_size: once

cdr3_aa: CASSVGTAIRTEAFF
j_call: TRBJ1-1
v_call: TRBV6-1
clone_size: -

cdr3_aa: CASSLAGGDSYEQYF
j_call: TRBJ2-7
v_call: TRBV7-2
clone_size: -

cdr3_aa: CAISERGRDKNIQYF
j_call: TRBJ2-4
v_call: TRBV10-3
clone_size: few

cdr3_aa: CASSPFVGTGAPTGYTF
j_call: TRBJ1-2
v_call: TRBV4-1
clone_size: -

cdr3_aa: CSVAPSGVDQPQHF
j_call: TRBJ1-5
v_call: TRBV29-1
clone_size: -

cdr3_aa: CASSPPGLASPPEQFF
j_call: TRBJ2-1
v_call: TRBV18
clone_size: -

cdr3_aa: CASSLIPDPDLYERPEAFF
j_call: TRBJ1-1
v_call: TRBV11-3
clone_size: -

cdr3_aa: CASSLGWTNNNEQFF
j_call: TRBJ2-1
v_call: TRBV5-5
clone_size: once

cdr3_aa: CASSLGGSSYEQYF
j_call: TRBJ2-7
v_call: TRBV11-2
clone_size: -

cdr3_aa: CASSSRGLAGVNLHEQFF
j_call: TRBJ2-1
v_call: TRBV7-3
clone_size: -

cdr3_aa: CASSYSGGGYNEQFF
j_call: TRBJ2-1
v_call: TRBV6-5
clone_size: -

cdr3_aa: CASSFLAGDSYNEQFF
j_call: TRBJ2-1
v_call: TRBV28
clone_size: -

cdr3_aa: CASSQLTSGQGNTGELFF
j_call: TRBJ2-2
v_call: TRBV16
clone_size: -

cdr3_aa: CASSTPNERQFF
j_call: TRBJ2-1
v_call: TRBV28
clone_size: -

cdr3_aa: CASSPQMALRNTEAFF
j_call: TRBJ1-1
v_call: TRBV28
clone_size: -

cdr3_aa: CASSQVGGAGANVLTF
j_call: TRBJ2-6
v_call: TRBV14
clone_size: -

cdr3_aa: CASSVAQGTEAFF
j_call: TRBJ1-1
v_call: TRBV9
clone_size: -

cdr3_aa: CASSRTGQSSYEQYF
j_call: TRBJ2-7
v_call: TRBV6-5
clone_size: -

cdr3_aa: CASSRGQTYGYTF
j_call: TRBJ1-2
v_call: TRBV5-1
clone_size: -